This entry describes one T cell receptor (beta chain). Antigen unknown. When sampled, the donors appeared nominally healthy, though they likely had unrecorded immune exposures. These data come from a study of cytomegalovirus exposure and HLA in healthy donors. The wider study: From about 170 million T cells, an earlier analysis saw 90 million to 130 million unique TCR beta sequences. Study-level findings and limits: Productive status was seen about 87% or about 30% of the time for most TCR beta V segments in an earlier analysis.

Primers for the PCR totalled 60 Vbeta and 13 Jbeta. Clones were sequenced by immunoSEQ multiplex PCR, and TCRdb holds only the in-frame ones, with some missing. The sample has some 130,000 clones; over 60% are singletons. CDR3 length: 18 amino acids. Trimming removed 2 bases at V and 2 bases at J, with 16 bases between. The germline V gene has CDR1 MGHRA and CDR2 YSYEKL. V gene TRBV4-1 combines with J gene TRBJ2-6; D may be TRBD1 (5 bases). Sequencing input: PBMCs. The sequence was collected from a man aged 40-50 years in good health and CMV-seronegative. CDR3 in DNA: TGCGCCAGCAGCCAATGGGTCAGGGTGTCTACTGGGGCCAACGTCCTGACTTTC. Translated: CASSQWVRVSTGANVLTF.